Following are 3 T cell receptor beta chains from one sample sequenced in a study of T-cell reconstitution after alpha-beta-depleted transplantation in children. During its preparation, the TCRbeta library received unique molecular identifiers. One entry per CDR3 protein, called by TCRdb with MiXCR from the PCR reads. The table includes about 870,000 distinct CDR3 sequences, around 15% detected once. Sequenced here: PBMCs, mostly from graft donor cells, sampled 360 days after TCRalphabeta/CD19-depleted stem cell transplant. Receptor source: a male patient between 10 and 17 years old who had a stem cell transplant for acute lymphoblastic leukemia, so the T cells may come from the graft donor.

The rearrangement joins TRBV7-9 to TRBJ2-1, with TRBD1 matching 8 bases. Unmatched junction bases numbered 9, after V lost 6 bases and J lost 8 bases. The germline V gene encodes CDR1 SEHNR and CDR2 FQNEAQ (reference sequence). The CDR3 has 14 amino acids. Written as DNA, the CDR3 is TGTGCCAGCAGGTTTTCAGGGGGCCGGGATGAGCAGTTCTTC. It translates to CASRFSGGRDEQFF.

This chain connects TRBV10-2 to TRBJ1-2; 10 bases align to TRBD1. The CDR3 extends over 16 amino acids. Germline loops: CDR1 WSHSY, CDR2 SAAADI. After removal of 6 bases from V and 3 bases from J, the junction contained 10 bases not matched to a gene. The CDR3 DNA is TGCGCCAGCAGCCGCGACAGGGGGCGGTTGGACTATGGCTACACCTTC. Residues: CASSRDRGRLDYGYTF.

The chain couples TRBV29-1 to TRBJ2-5; possibly TRBD1 for D (5 bases). CDR1 is SQVTM and CDR2 is ANQGSEA in the germline V gene. V was clipped by 2 bases and J by 3 bases, with 19 bases between them. The CDR3 has 16 residues. The CDR3 loop is CSVELPGPSFEETQYF. For the CDR3, the DNA is TGCAGCGTTGAACTCCCAGGGCCATCTTTCGAAGAGACCCAGTACTTC.